This T cell receptor (beta chain) was recovered during a study of T cells of healthy individuals. TCRdb reprocessed the 5' RACE reads with MiXCR, giving one entry per CDR3 protein. The sample lists about 100,000 distinct CDR3 sequences, 17% occurring once. CDR1 is MNHEY and CDR2 is SVGEGT in the germline V gene. The CDR3 length is 14 residues. The V gene lost 6 bases and the J gene lost 4 bases, with 13 bases spanning the gap. V is TRBV6-2 or TRBV6-3 and J is TRBJ1-5; D is undetermined. This TCR was recovered from a human donor in good health. In nucleotides, the CDR3 is TGTGCCAGCAGCCCGGGAGGCAGGAATCAGCCCCAGCATTTT. It is translated as CASSPGGRNQPQHF.